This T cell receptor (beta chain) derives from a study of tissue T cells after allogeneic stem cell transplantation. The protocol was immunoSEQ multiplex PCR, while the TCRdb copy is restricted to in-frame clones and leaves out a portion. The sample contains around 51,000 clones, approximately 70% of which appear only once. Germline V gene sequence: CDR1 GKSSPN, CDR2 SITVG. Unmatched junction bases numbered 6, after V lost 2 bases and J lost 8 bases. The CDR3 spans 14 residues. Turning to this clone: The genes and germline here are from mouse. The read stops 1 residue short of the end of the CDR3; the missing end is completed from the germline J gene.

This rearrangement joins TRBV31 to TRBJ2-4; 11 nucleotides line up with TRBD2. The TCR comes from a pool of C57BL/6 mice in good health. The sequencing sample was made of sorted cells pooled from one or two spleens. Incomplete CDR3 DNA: TGTGCCTGGAGTGGGGACTGGGGGACAGGCACCTTGTAC. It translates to CAWSGDWGTGTLY. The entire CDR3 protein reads CAWSGDWGTGTLYF.